The rows below give T cell receptor beta chains drawn from one sample of a study of T cells in Graves' hyperthyroidism and ophthalmopathy. From the multiplex PCR reads, TCRdb called clonotypes with MiXCR, one entry per CDR3 protein. The repertoire includes under 350,000 distinct CDR3 sequences, roughly an eighth of them detected once, and 34% sits in the top ten. Input material: blood. The origin of the receptors is a woman aged 40 to 50 with Graves' ophthalmopathy. CDR3s include the opening cysteine and the closing phenylalanine or tryptophan. A D gene is named only where the DNA matches it firmly. A clone size is listed for some rows: how often the clone was seen (once, few, many), or a class if it is expanded.

d_call	v_call	clone_size	j_call	cdr3_nt	cdr3_aa
-	TRBV28	many	TRBJ1-2	TGTGCCAGCAGCCAGCCAGGACGGTCTAGCTACACCTTC	CASSQPGRSSYTF
-	TRBV5-1	-	TRBJ1-1	TGCGCCAGCAGCGGCAGGGGCTTGGGCACTGAAGCTTTCTTT	CASSGRGLGTEAFF
-	TRBV12-3/TRBV12-4	-	TRBJ1-2	TGTGCCAGCAGTTTGGGGGGATATAACTATGGCTACACCTTC	CASSLGGYNYGYTF
-	TRBV19	few	TRBJ2-7	TGTGCCAGCAGTATTGGGCAGGGGAATAACTACGAGCAGTACTTC	CASSIGQGNNYEQYF
-	TRBV6-1	many	TRBJ1-5	TGTGCCAGCAGTGCCTCACTTCCAAATCAGCCCCAGCATTTT	CASSASLPNQPQHF
TRBD1	TRBV3-1	-	TRBJ1-4	TGTGCCAGCAGCCACGGACAGGGTTCGGAAACTAATGAAAAACTGTTTTTT	CASSHGQGSETNEKLFF
-	TRBV20-1	few	TRBJ2-1	TGCAGTGCTAGAGATCGTAGTCCCAAGGAGCAGTTCTTC	CSARDRSPKEQFF
TRBD1	TRBV29-1	many	TRBJ1-2	TGCAGCGTGGGGACAGCGACTGGCTACACCTTC	CSVGTATGYTF
-	TRBV5-1	-	TRBJ2-1	TGCGCCAGCAGCGAATTAGGCGGCTCCTACAATGAGCAGTTCTTC	CASSELGGSYNEQFF
TRBD2	TRBV28	many	TRBJ2-7	TGTGCCAGCAGCTCGGGAGGAAGCATCTACGAGCAGTACTTC	CASSSGGSIYEQYF
-	TRBV28	few	TRBJ2-3	TGTGCCAGCAGCGCGATAGCGCCTAGCACAGATACGCAGTATTTT	CASSAIAPSTDTQYF
-	TRBV12-3/TRBV12-4	many	TRBJ2-1	TGTGCCAGCAGTTTTCTTCTGTCCAACAATGAGCAGTTCTTC	CASSFLLSNNEQFF
TRBD2	TRBV4-1	-	TRBJ2-2	TGCGCCAGCAGCCATCCATTTAGCGGGGTCTCGAACACCGGGGAGCTGTTTTTT	CASSHPFSGVSNTGELFF
-	TRBV12-3/TRBV12-4	many	TRBJ1-1	TGTGCCAGCAACCCACGGAACACTGAAGCTTTCTTT	CASNPRNTEAFF
TRBD2	TRBV4-2	many	TRBJ2-7	TGTGCCAGCAGCCGTCACGGGACTAGCGGGGATCCCTCCTACGAGCAGTACTTC	CASSRHGTSGDPSYEQYF
-	TRBV15	few	TRBJ2-2	TGTGCCACCAGCAGAGCTCGGTTCGGGGAGCTGTTTTTT	CATSRARFGELFF
-	TRBV2	many	TRBJ1-1	TGTGCCAGCAGTGAGACACGTCCGGACACTGAAGCTTTCTTT	CASSETRPDTEAFF
-	TRBV28	many	TRBJ2-7	TGTGCCAGCAGTCGATTGGGACAACCCTACGAGCAGTACTTC	CASSRLGQPYEQYF
-	TRBV6-1	many	TRBJ2-5	TGTGCCAGCAGTGAAGGACGGGACACCCCCCTGTACTTC	CASSEGRDTPLYF
-	TRBV4-1	-	TRBJ1-2	TGCGCCAGCAGCCAGGGGATTGGGGGTGGTGGCTACACCTTC	CASSQGIGGGGYTF
TRBD1	TRBV20-1	-	TRBJ2-5	TGCAGTGCTCACCAGGGACAGGGCGAGTCAGAGACCCAGTACTTC	CSAHQGQGESETQYF
-	TRBV6-2/TRBV6-3	many	TRBJ2-1	TGTGCCAGCACCCAAGACGGGCTAACCTACAATGAGCAGTTCTTC	CASTQDGLTYNEQFF
-	TRBV24-1	-	TRBJ2-1	TGTGCCACCAGTTCCAGGCACAATGAGCAGTTCTTC	CATSSRHNEQFF
-	TRBV28	few	TRBJ1-4	TGTGCCAGCAGCCCGGGAGGTGGGGCCTTGGGTGAAAAACTGTTTTTT	CASSPGGGALGEKLFF
TRBD1	TRBV7-2	few	TRBJ1-5	TGTGCCAGCAGCTTAGGACAGGGGATGAGTCAGCCCCAGCATTTT	CASSLGQGMSQPQHF
-	TRBV2	many	TRBJ2-6	TGTGCCAGCACCGGGGATTCTGGGGCCAACGTCCTGACTTTC	CASTGDSGANVLTF
TRBD1	TRBV20-1	few	TRBJ2-5	TGCAGTGTTCCATTTCAGGGGGCGGGAGAGACCCAGTACTTC	CSVPFQGAGETQYF
-	TRBV25-1	-	TRBJ1-6	TGTGCCAGCAGTCAAGGGGTTGAGGGGAATAATTCACCCCTCCACTTT	CASSQGVEGNNSPLHF
-	TRBV18	-	TRBJ2-7	TGTGCCAGCTCACCAGGGGTGGGTAGCTACGAGCAGTACTTC	CASSPGVGSYEQYF
TRBD2	TRBV7-2	many	TRBJ2-3	TGTGCCAGCAGCCCTCTTCAAGCGGGGGCCACAGATACGCAGTATTTT	CASSPLQAGATDTQYF
-	TRBV7-2	many	TRBJ2-1	TGTGCCAGCAGTCTAAAGGCCCGATCCCGTAACAATGAGCAGTTCTTC	CASSLKARSRNNEQFF
TRBD1	TRBV6-1	few	TRBJ1-5	TGTGCCAGCAGTTCGGGACAGGGAGGTCAGCCCCAGCATTTT	CASSSGQGGQPQHF
-	TRBV5-5	many	TRBJ2-3	TGTGCCAGCAGCTCCAGGGAATCTAGCACAGATACGCAGTATTTT	CASSSRESSTDTQYF
-	TRBV9	many	TRBJ2-3	TGTGCCAGCAGCGTACACCCCTCCACAGATACGCAGTATTTT	CASSVHPSTDTQYF
TRBD1	TRBV20-1	-	TRBJ1-6	TGCAGTGCTAGAGATCCGGGACAGGGAAATAATTCACCCCTCCACTTT	CSARDPGQGNNSPLHF
TRBD1	TRBV12-3/TRBV12-4	many	TRBJ2-5	TGTGCCAGCAGGCCAACAGGGGGCTGGGAGACCCAGTACTTC	CASRPTGGWETQYF
TRBD1	TRBV29-1	many	TRBJ2-5	TGCAGCGTTGCGAGGGGGCGAGAGACCCAGTACTTC	CSVARGRETQYF